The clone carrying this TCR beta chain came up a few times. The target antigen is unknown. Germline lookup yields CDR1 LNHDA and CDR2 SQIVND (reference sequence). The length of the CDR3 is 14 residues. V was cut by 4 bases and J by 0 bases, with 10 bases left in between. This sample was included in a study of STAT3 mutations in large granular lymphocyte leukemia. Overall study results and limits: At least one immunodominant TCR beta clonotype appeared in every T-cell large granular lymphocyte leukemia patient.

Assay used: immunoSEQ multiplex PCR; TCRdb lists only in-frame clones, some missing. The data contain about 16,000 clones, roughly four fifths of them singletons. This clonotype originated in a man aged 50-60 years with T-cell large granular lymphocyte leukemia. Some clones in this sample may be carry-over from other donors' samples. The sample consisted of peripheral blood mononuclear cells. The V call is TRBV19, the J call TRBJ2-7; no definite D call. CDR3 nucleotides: TGTGCCAGTAGTACCCCTAGTGGCTCCTACGAGCAGTACTTC. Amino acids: CASSTPSGSYEQYF. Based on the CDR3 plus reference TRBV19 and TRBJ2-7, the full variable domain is DGGITQSPKYLFRKEGQNVTLSCEQNLNHDAMYWYRQDPGQGLRLIYYSQIVNDFQKGDIAEGYSVSREKKESFPLTVTSAQKNPTAFYLCASSTPSGSYEQYFGPGTRLTVT.